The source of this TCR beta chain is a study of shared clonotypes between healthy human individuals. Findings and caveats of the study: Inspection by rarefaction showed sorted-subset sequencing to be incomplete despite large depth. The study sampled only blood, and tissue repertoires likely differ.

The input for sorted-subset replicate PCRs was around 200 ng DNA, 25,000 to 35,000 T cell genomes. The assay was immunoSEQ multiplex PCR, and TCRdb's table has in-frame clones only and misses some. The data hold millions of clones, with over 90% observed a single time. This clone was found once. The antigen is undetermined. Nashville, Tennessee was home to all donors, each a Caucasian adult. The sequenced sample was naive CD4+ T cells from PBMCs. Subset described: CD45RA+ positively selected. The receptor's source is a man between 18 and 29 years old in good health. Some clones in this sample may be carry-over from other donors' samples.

As DNA, the CDR3 is TGTGCCTGCGTGGGAGGCTCCTACAATGAGCAGTTCTTC. This codes for CACVGGSYNEQFF. This chain joins TRBV11-2 and TRBJ2-1; D may be TRBD2 (6 bases). Deletions cut 11 bases from V and 0 bases from J, with 11 bases between. The CDR3 has 13 amino acids. Looked up from germline, CDR1 is SGHAT and CDR2 is FQNNGV. The entire variable domain, with the rest obtained from reference TRBV11-2 and TRBJ2-1, is as follows: EAGVAQSPRYKIIEKRQSVAFWCNPISGHATLYWYQQILGQGPKLLIQFQNNGVVDDSQLPKDRFSAERLKGVDSTLKIQPAKLEDSAVYLCACVGGSYNEQFFGPGTRLTVL.